Listed below are T cell receptor beta chains from one sample, sequenced in a study of chemoradiotherapy in HPV16-positive cancers. Profiled with immunoSEQ multiplex PCR; TCRdb holds only in-frame clones, not every one. The repertoire holds about 5,900 clones, with around 72% as singletons. The sample was taken from a patient who underwent chemoradiotherapy. All receptors come from a human donor with HPV-associated anogenital cancer. CDR3s include the opening cysteine and the closing phenylalanine or tryptophan. A D gene is named only where the DNA matches it firmly. For some rows the clone size is stated as once, few or many, or as a class when expanded; others skip it.

abundance	j_gene	v_gene	d_gene	CDR3nt	CDR3aa
.	TRBJ2-7	TRBV15	TRBD1	TGTGCCACCAGCAGATACCGGGACAGGGGCTACGAGCAGTACTTC	CATSRYRDRGYEQYF
.	TRBJ2-2	TRBV27	.	TGTGCCAGCTCCCCAGACCGCACCGGGGAGCTGTTTTTT	CASSPDRTGELFF
few	TRBJ1-6	TRBV30	.	TGTGCCTGGAGTGTACAGCCGAATTCACCCCTCCACTTT	CAWSVQPNSPLHF
few	TRBJ1-1	TRBV7-9	.	TGTGCCAGCAGCTTGGGGGGTTCAAACACTGAAGCTTTCTTT	CASSLGGSNTEAFF
.	TRBJ2-1	TRBV4-1	.	TGCGCCAGCAGCCACGGGACTCGTTACAATGAGCAGTTCTTC	CASSHGTRYNEQFF
.	TRBJ1-3	TRBV9	.	TGTGCCAGCAGCGCCAAGGGTTTTGGAAACACCATATATTTT	CASSAKGFGNTIYF
.	TRBJ1-1	TRBV6-5	.	TGTGCCACCGGGACATCCATGAACACTGAAGCTTTCTTT	CATGTSMNTEAFF
once	TRBJ1-2	TRBV28	TRBD1	TGTGCCAGCCTAAACGACCGGGACAGGGTACAAGCTAACTATGGCTACACCTTC	CASLNDRDRVQANYGYTF
.	TRBJ2-3	TRBV7-9	.	TGTGCCAGCAGCCCACAGGGGGGGTTCACAGATACGCAGTATTTT	CASSPQGGFTDTQYF
.	TRBJ2-7	TRBV7-9	.	TGTGCCAGCAGCTTAGCGTTGAGGGAGCAGTACTTC	CASSLALREQYF
few	TRBJ1-6	TRBV4-3	.	TGCGCCAGCAGCCTTGGCGTCGGTTATTCACCCCTCCACTTT	CASSLGVGYSPLHF
.	TRBJ2-2	TRBV4-1	TRBD2	TGCGCCAGCAGCCTTAAGTCGGGGGGGACGAACACCGGGGAGCTGTTTTTT	CASSLKSGGTNTGELFF
.	TRBJ1-3	TRBV13	.	TGTGCCAGCAGGGGGACGATGATTACTGGAAACACCATATATTTT	CASRGTMITGNTIYF
.	TRBJ2-2	TRBV7-2	.	TGTGCCAGCAGTCTACAAGTCGGGGAGCTGTTTTTT	CASSLQVGELFF
.	TRBJ1-5	TRBV9	.	TGTGCCAGCAGCCCTGGGGTCCACCCTAGCAATCAGCCCCAGCATTTT	CASSPGVHPSNQPQHF
.	TRBJ2-7	TRBV6-5	.	TGTGCCAGCAGTTACTCGATGGGGGGACGTTACGAGCAGTACTTC	CASSYSMGGRYEQYF
.	TRBJ2-5	TRBV10-3	.	TGTGCCATCAGGGCAACACAGGACCAAGAGACCCAGTACTTC	CAIRATQDQETQYF
.	TRBJ1-2	TRBV4-3	.	TGCGCCAGCAGCCAAGATCGTAACGGATATGGCTACACCTTC	CASSQDRNGYGYTF
.	TRBJ1-1	TRBV6-1	.	TGTGCCAGCAGTGTCATTACGGTGAACACTGAAGCTTTCTTT	CASSVITVNTEAFF
.	TRBJ1-3	TRBV4-2	.	TGTGCCAGCAGCCAAGTTTGGACAGCTGGAAACACCATATATTTT	CASSQVWTAGNTIYF
.	TRBJ1-2	TRBV4-2	.	TGTGCCAGCAGCCCTACCCGGGACAACTATGGCTACACCTTC	CASSPTRDNYGYTF
few	TRBJ1-2	TRBV30	.	TGTGCCTGGGAACCGGGCGGCAACTATGGCTACACCTTC	CAWEPGGNYGYTF
once	TRBJ2-2	TRBV7-2	.	TGTGCCAGCAGCTTAAAGGGGACGTACACCGGGGAGCTGTTTTTT	CASSLKGTYTGELFF
.	TRBJ2-5	TRBV7-9	TRBD2	TGTGCCAGCAGCCCAAGACTAGCGGGGAGGACGCAAGAGACCCAGTACTTC	CASSPRLAGRTQETQYF
.	TRBJ1-3	TRBV28	.	TGTGCCAGCAGAGAGACAGGATCCTCTGGAAACACCATATATTTT	CASRETGSSGNTIYF
.	TRBJ2-1	TRBV29-1	.	TGCAGCGTTGAATCCGGACGCCCTCCGGTCAATGAGCAGTTCTTC	CSVESGRPPVNEQFF
.	TRBJ2-6	TRBV6-1	TRBD1	TGTGCCAGCAGTGCCCGGACAGGGTTCGACTCGCTGGCTGGGGCCAACGTCCTGACTTTC	CASSARTGFDSLAGANVLTF
.	TRBJ1-5	TRBV28	.	TGTGCCAGCAGTTTGCTCAATCAGCCCCAGCATTTT	CASSLLNQPQHF
.	TRBJ1-1	TRBV13	.	TGTGCCAGCAGCTTAGAATACGGGGCTGAAGCTTTCTTT	CASSLEYGAEAFF
once	TRBJ2-1	TRBV5-4	.	TGTGCCAGCAGCTTTCCCGGGGGACGTCAAATCGGTGAGCAGTTCTTC	CASSFPGGRQIGEQFF
.	TRBJ2-2	TRBV28	.	TGTGCCAGCAGTTTAAGAGGGGGGGCGGACACCGGGGAGCTGTTTTTT	CASSLRGGADTGELFF